This is a list of T cell receptor beta chains from one sample in a study of T cells in Graves' hyperthyroidism and ophthalmopathy. TCRdb fed the multiplex PCR reads into MiXCR, producing one record per CDR3 protein. The repertoire has 550,000 to 600,000 distinct CDR3 sequences, over 12% of them found once; the top ten carry more than 6%. The specimen sequenced was blood. All receptors derive from a woman aged 18-29 years with Graves' ophthalmopathy. Both conserved end residues are part of each CDR3. D genes are given only for firm matches. Part of the rows lack a size; the others show once, few, many or a class for expanded clones.

D	V	J	size	DNA	CDR3
NA	TRBV7-9	TRBJ1-1	NA	TGTGCCAGCAGCTCCCGATACAAACATACTGAAGCTTTCTTT	CASSSRYKHTEAFF
NA	TRBV20-1	TRBJ2-1	many	TGCAGTGATAGCCCGAATGAGCAGTTCTTC	CSDSPNEQFF
TRBD1	TRBV30	TRBJ1-4	many	TGTGCCTGGAGCCGGGACAGCAGCCTTAATGAAAAACTGTTTTTT	CAWSRDSSLNEKLFF
NA	TRBV12-3/TRBV12-4	TRBJ2-2	NA	TGTGCCAGCAGTTTGAGATTGGGCAGGGAGGCTTCCGGGGAGCTGTTTTTT	CASSLRLGREASGELFF
TRBD2	TRBV24-1	TRBJ2-7	many	TGTGCCACCAGTGAGCGGGGGGGACCCTCCTACGAGCAGTACTTC	CATSERGGPSYEQYF
NA	TRBV7-9	TRBJ1-1	many	TGTGCCAGCAGCCCCCCACGGGAGGTGAACACTGAAGCTTTCTTT	CASSPPREVNTEAFF
NA	TRBV2	TRBJ2-7	many	TGTGCCAGCAGAGGACTAAGATCGCGTTACGAGCAGTACTTC	CASRGLRSRYEQYF
NA	TRBV12-5	TRBJ2-6	few	TGTGCTAGTGGTTTCAAGGTCCTCAGTGGGGCTGGGGCCAACGTCCTGACTTTC	CASGFKVLSGAGANVLTF
NA	TRBV20-1	TRBJ2-1	many	TGCAGCCTTAGGGGGGGCTCCTACAATGAGCAGTTCTTC	CSLRGGSYNEQFF
TRBD1	TRBV6-1	TRBJ2-3	few	TGTGCCAGCAAAGGGAACAGGGGGCGGGATGAGAATACGCAGTATTTT	CASKGNRGRDENTQYF
NA	TRBV7-8	TRBJ1-1	many	TGTGCCAGCAGCTTAGAATTAGGGCAGCCTTACACTGAAGCTTTCTTT	CASSLELGQPYTEAFF
NA	TRBV10-3	TRBJ2-3	many	TGTGCCATCAGGTGGTCGGAAGTGAGTCGAGGAGATACGCAGTATTTT	CAIRWSEVSRGDTQYF
NA	TRBV27	TRBJ2-7	many	TGTGCCAGCTCCGTCTGGGGCGCCGAGCAGTACTTC	CASSVWGAEQYF
NA	TRBV12-3/TRBV12-4	TRBJ1-1	NA	TGTGCCAGCGGTTCGGGGGCCCTGAACACTGAAGCTTTCTTT	CASGSGALNTEAFF
TRBD1	TRBV4-2	TRBJ2-7	many	TGTGCCAGCAGCCTAGCCGGGACAGGGATCCACGAGCAGTACTTC	CASSLAGTGIHEQYF